The 22 T cell receptor beta chains below were found in one sample sequenced in a study of CD8+ T cells in alopecia areata. CD4, CD8alpha, NKG2D, NKG2ACE and other markers guided sorting of pooled cutaneous lymph node cells. TCR sequencing used cDNA made by reverse transcription of extracted RNA. The table came from immunoSEQ multiplex PCR; TCRdb's copy has only in-frame clones and leaves some out. The table lists 290,000 or so clones, with no singletons. Sequenced: CD4+ T cells sorted from a lymph node. Receptors were obtained from a C3H/HeJ mouse with alopecia areata. Strain MHC haplotype: H2-k.

This clone has more than one count but fewer than ten. Gene names and germline match the mouse. This sample also contains other DNA sequences that code for the same CDR3. CDR3 DNA (partial): TGCACCTGCAGTGCAGGGACTGGGGGGAGTGCAGAA. It codes for CTCSAGTGGSAE. The CDR3 in full is CTCSAGTGGSAETLYF. This chain links TRBV1 with TRBJ2-3; 11 bases are a match to TRBD2. The CDR3 extends 4 residues past the end of the read, so its final part is completed from the germline J gene. V shed 1 base and J 0 bases; nucleotides not matched to a gene: 0. The CDR3 has 16 amino acids. Per the germline V gene, CDR1 is NSQYPW and CDR2 is LRSPGD (reference sequence). The full variable domain, completed using reference TRBV1 and TRBJ2-3, is VTLLEQNPRWRLVPRGQAVNLRCILKNSQYPWMSWYQQDLQKQLQWLFTLRSPGDKEVKSLPGADYLATRVTDTELRLQVANMSQGRTLYCTCSAGTGGSAETLYFGSGTRLTVL.

For this clone: Genes here carry mouse names. The read halts 4 residues ahead of the CDR3 end, with the missing end drawn from the germline J gene. The genes are TRBV17 and TRBJ1-2; TRBD1 might be the D (6 bases). Germline CDR1 reads MNHDT; CDR2 reads YYDKIL. The CDR3 is made up of 14 amino acids. Trimming removed 1 base at V and 2 bases at J, with 8 bases between. The covered CDR3 bases are TGTGCTAGCAGTAGAGCTACAGGGAACTCC. Translated, it gives CASSRATGNS. The full CDR3 protein reads CASSRATGNSDYTF.

This clone appeared a few times. Genes and germline come from the mouse. The read terminates 4 residues ahead of where the CDR3 ends, so the germline J gene completes it. This chain joins TRBV31 and TRBJ2-5; tentatively, D is TRBD2 (7 bases). This CDR3 has 15 amino acids. CDR1 and CDR2 (germline): GKSSPN, SITVG. Trimming took off 0 bases at V and 1 base at J, with 11 bases between the two ends. This chain's CDR3 is CAWSLGGDDQDTQYF. The DNA read from the CDR3 is TGTGCCTGGAGTCTGGGGGGCGATGACCAAGAC.

This clone appeared a few times. The gene symbols are mouse symbols. The read halts 4 residues ahead of the CDR3 end, with the missing end drawn from the germline J gene. The V gene is TRBV31, the J gene TRBJ1-2; 11 nucleotides match TRBD1. CDR1 is GKSSPN and CDR2 is SITVG in the germline V gene. Losses at the gene ends were 1 base for V and 4 bases for J; bases not matched to a gene: 2. The CDR3 contains 14 residues. Partial CDR3 DNA: TGTGCCTGGAGTCGAGGGACAGGGGGCTCC. This gives the protein CAWSRGTGGS. The full CDR3 sequence reads CAWSRGTGGSDYTF.

A word on this clone: The gene names here belong to mouse. Read sequence stops 3 residues before the CDR3 end, and the germline J gene provides the missing end. The J gene is TRBJ1-6, the V gene TRBV13-2; possible D gene TRBD1, 6 bases. TRBJ1-6 is filed as an ORF, its function uncertain. The CDR3 totals 15 residues. CDR1 is NNHNN, CDR2 SYGAGS, per germline (reference sequence). Trimming shortened V by 3 bases and J by 5 bases, and 12 bases separated the two germline ends. CDR3 in amino acids: CASGGDRKNNSPLYF. CDR3 bases read: TGTGCCAGCGGTGGTGACAGGAAGAATAATTCGCCC.

This clone was observed a handful of times. Mouse gene names apply. The CDR3 end falls 4 residues outside the read, so it is completed with the germline J gene. This sample includes further DNA sequences coding for the same CDR3. V usage is TRBV13-2 and J usage is TRBJ2-1; 11 nucleotides match TRBD1. Germline CDR1 is NNHNN and CDR2 is SYGAGS (reference sequence). The trim removed 0 bases at V and 3 bases at J, leaving 2 bases unmatched. The CDR3 loop spans 16 amino acids. The DNA read from the CDR3 is TGTGCCAGCGGTGATGCAGGGACAGGGGGCTATGCT. Translated: CASGDAGTGGYA. The full CDR3 protein is CASGDAGTGGYAEQFF.

There are many counts of this clone. Here the gene names and germline are mouse. The read ends 4 residues early relative to the CDR3; the germline J gene fills the gap. The same CDR3 arises from other DNA sequences in this sample as well. The V gene is TRBV1, the J gene TRBJ2-1; D perhaps matches TRBD1 (5 bases). The germline V gene has CDR1 NSQYPW and CDR2 LRSPGD (reference sequence). Trimming left V 0 bases short and J 1 base short, with 7 bases between. The CDR3 runs 15 residues. The CDR3 sequence: CTCSADAGNYAEQFF. The covered CDR3 bases are TGCACCTGCAGTGCAGATGCAGGGAACTATGCT.

Details on this clone: Gene names refer to mouse genes. The CDR3 extends 4 residues past the end of the read, so its final part is completed from the germline J gene. The rearrangement uses TRBV5 and TRBJ1-1; 10 positions match TRBD1. This CDR3 is built from 15 residues. The germline CDR1 and CDR2 sequences are LGHNA and YNLKQL (reference sequence). CDR3 DNA (partial): TGTGCCAGCAGCCAAGACGGGACAGGGGCGAGA. This codes for CASSQDGTGAR. The entire CDR3 sequence reads CASSQDGTGAREVFF.

In its sample, this clone was seen a few times. These gene names are mouse names. The read stops 4 residues short of the end of the CDR3; the missing end is completed from the germline J gene. The chain recombines TRBV5 with TRBJ2-1, with 8 positions matching TRBD2. CDR1 is LGHNA and CDR2 is YNLKQL in the germline V gene (reference sequence). This CDR3 region has 16 residues. CDR3: CASSQDRGGLRAEQFF. The sequenced CDR3 bases are TGTGCCAGCAGCCAAGATAGGGGGGGGCTGAGAGCT.

A note on this clone: Mouse names are used for the genes. This chain's CDR3 is CASSELGGAEQFF. The part of the CDR3 DNA that was read is TGTGCCAGCAGTGAACTGGGGGGGGCT. V gene TRBV19 combines with J gene TRBJ2-1, with TRBD2 identical over 10 bases. The read falls 4 residues short of the CDR3 end, and the missing part is taken from the germline J gene. Germline CDR1 is FNHDT and CDR2 is SITEND (reference sequence). The CDR3 totals 13 residues.

A few counts support this clone. Gene and germline names: mouse. The CDR3 end is not reached by the read, which stops 4 residues before it; the germline J gene fills it in. The genes are TRBV31 and TRBJ2-2; weak D call: TRBD1 (5 bases). The germline gives CDR1 GKSSPN, CDR2 SITVG. The CDR3 runs 15 residues. The V end lost 0 bases, the J end lost 3 bases, and 11 bases lay between the germline ends. Partial CDR3 DNA: TGTGCCTGGAGTCTAGGCAGGGAGGACACCGGG. Its translation: CAWSLGREDTG. The complete CDR3 protein is CAWSLGREDTGQLYF.

About this clone itself: Gene and germline names: mouse. From the germline J gene comes the end of the CDR3, since the read stops 4 residues before it. This chain uses TRBV1 with TRBJ2-2, with TRBD2 identical over 7 bases. V lost 6 bases, J lost 0 bases, and 1 base stayed unmatched. Looked up from germline, CDR1 is NSQYPW and CDR2 is LRSPGD (reference sequence). This CDR3 region has 14 residues. The chain's CDR3 is CTCSWGTNTGQLYF. CDR3 bases read: TGCACCTGCAGCTGGGGGACAAACACCGGG.

Details on this clone: Gene names are the mouse ones. The read ends 4 residues early relative to the CDR3; the germline J gene fills the gap. Other nucleotide sequences from this sample produce the same CDR3. The genes are TRBV13-2 and TRBJ2-7; a possible D gene is TRBD2 (6 bases). Germline-derived CDR1 and CDR2 are NNHNN and SYGAGS (reference sequence). The CDR3 is 13 residues long. Here the CDR3 reads CASGDAGLYEQYF. The covered CDR3 bases are TGTGCCAGCGGTGATGCGGGACTTTAT.

In the case of this clone: The gene symbols are mouse symbols. The read stops 4 residues short of the end of the CDR3; the missing end is completed from the germline J gene. This chain uses TRBV1 with TRBJ2-5; 9 bases match TRBD2. Germline V CDR1 and CDR2: NSQYPW, LRSPGD (reference sequence). Trimming at V came to 4 bases and at J to 2 bases, leaving 4 bases not matched to a gene. This CDR3 has 15 amino acids. The CDR3 loop reads CTCSGDWEAQDTQYF. CDR3 DNA, as far as it was read: TGCACCTGCAGTGGGGACTGGGAGGCCCAAGAC.

This clone was recorded a few times. The gene names given are mouse names. The read finishes 4 residues shy of the CDR3 end, and the germline J gene is used to complete it. In the same sample, other DNA sequences code for this CDR3. The chain combines TRBV13-1 with TRBJ2-2; 9 bases are a match to TRBD1. Germline V gene sequence: CDR1 NSHNY, CDR2 SYGAGN. The CDR3 consists of 16 residues. After removal of 0 bases from V and 3 bases from J, the junction contained 3 bases not matched to a gene. This chain's CDR3 is CASSDAGTGYTGQLYF. CDR3 DNA (partial): TGTGCCAGCAGTGATGCAGGGACAGGGTACACCGGG.

This clone was detected only a few times. The genes are named according to mouse. From the germline J gene comes the end of the CDR3, since the read stops 4 residues before it. V is TRBV13-1 and J is TRBJ2-3; the D gene is possibly TRBD2 (5 bases). This CDR3 spans 14 amino acids. Trimming took off 2 bases at V and 4 bases at J, with 11 bases between the two ends. Per the germline V gene, CDR1 is NSHNY and CDR2 is SYGAGN. Incomplete CDR3 DNA: TGTGCCAGCAGTGACCTGACTGACCCAGAA. Amino acids: CASSDLTDPE. The full CDR3 protein reads CASSDLTDPETLYF.

About this clone: Mouse germline and gene names are used. The read ends 4 residues before the CDR3 terminus; that terminus is restored from the germline J gene. This rearrangement joins TRBV16 to TRBJ1-2, with 12 bases aligning to TRBD1. Germline V lookup: CDR1 SGHSA, CDR2 FRNQAP. The CDR3 consists of 15 residues. The CDR3 sequence is CASSLEGTGGPDYTF. CDR3 bases read: TGTGCAAGCAGCTTAGAAGGGACAGGGGGCCCC.

About this clone itself: Here the gene names and germline are mouse. The read terminates 4 residues before the CDR3 end, so the remaining end is supplied by the germline J gene. This chain joins TRBV12-1 and TRBJ1-2, with 8 bases fitting TRBD1. V lost 7 bases and J lost 3; bases outside the gene matches: 9. Germline V gives CDR1 SGHSN, CDR2 HYEKVE. The CDR3 covers 14 residues. The CDR3: CARGTGVVDSDYTF. The covered CDR3 bases are TGTGCCAGAGGGACAGGAGTTGTTGACTCC.

In regard to this clone: Mouse germline and gene names are used. The CDR3 end falls 4 residues outside the read, so it is completed with the germline J gene. This chain uses TRBV13-2 with TRBJ2-5; 12 nucleotides line up with TRBD2. Germline trimming cut 0 bases from V and 0 bases from J; bases unmatched to any gene: 5. The CDR3 sequence is 18 residues long. Germline CDR1 and CDR2: NNHNN and SYGAGS (reference sequence). The CDR3 loop reads CASGDVGLGGHNQDTQYF. The covered CDR3 bases are TGTGCCAGCGGTGATGTGGGACTGGGGGGTCATAACCAAGAC.

On this clone: Mouse germline and gene names are used. The missing CDR3 end, 4 residues past where the read stops, is filled in from the germline J gene. The chain combines TRBV1 with TRBJ2-1; the match to TRBD1 covers 8 bases. This CDR3 region has 15 residues. The junction had 8 bases not matched to a gene; V was cut back by 5 bases and J by 5 bases. CDR1 is NSQYPW and CDR2 is LRSPGD in the germline V gene (reference sequence). This CDR3 is CTCSSRQGLDAEQFF. CDR3 DNA (partial): TGCACCTGCAGTTCCAGACAGGGGCTGGATGCT.

This clone was counted between two and nine times. Mouse names are used for the genes. Coverage ceases 4 residues before the CDR3 finishes, and the germline J gene fills in the end. The chain has TRBV13-3 and TRBJ2-1; 10 bases fit TRBD2. The V and J ends lost 2 bases and 1 base, in that order; junction bases with no gene match: 3. Germline lookup yields CDR1 NNHDY and CDR2 SYVADS. The CDR3 extends over 16 amino acids. The CDR3 sequence is CASSETGGPNYAEQFF. CDR3 DNA, as far as it was read: TGTGCCAGCAGTGAGACTGGGGGGCCCAACTATGCT.

In regard to this clone: Mouse names are used for the genes. The CDR3 end lies 4 residues beyond the end of the read and is filled in from the germline J gene. Different DNA sequences within this sample yield the same CDR3. The V call is TRBV13-3, the J call TRBJ2-5; 8 nucleotides match TRBD1. The CDR3 covers 14 residues. In germline, CDR1 is NNHDY, CDR2 SYVADS. Unmatched junction bases numbered 2, after V lost 2 bases and J lost 3 bases. Here the CDR3 reads CASSDTGGQDTQYF. The DNA read from the CDR3 is TGTGCCAGCAGTGACACAGGGGGGCAAGAC. Using reference TRBV13-3 and TRBJ2-5 for the parts outside the CDR3, the full variable domain is EAAVTQSPRSKVAVTGGKVTLSCHQTNNHDYMYWYRQDTGHGLRLIHYSYVADSTEKGDIPDGYKASRPSQENFSLILELASLSQTAVYFCASSDTGGQDTQYFGPGTRLLVL.